These T cell receptor beta chains were read from a single sample in a study of cytomegalovirus exposure and HLA in healthy donors. Some clones are missing from TCRdb's copy, which holds only in-frame ones; the method was immunoSEQ multiplex PCR. The profile covers roughly 200,000 clones, with around 80% appearing a single time and 0.6% to 0.65% taken by the ten largest. The sample was PBMCs. These receptors came from a man younger than 35 in good health and CMV-seronegative. Each CDR3 is given with its conserved first and last residue. The order of the fields is D gene, J gene, V gene, clone size, CDR3 protein, CDR3 DNA. The D gene is left open where the match is weak. Some rows mark clone size as missing; the rest say once, few, many or name a class of expanded clone.

d_gene: .
j_gene: TRBJ2-7
v_gene: TRBV12-2
abundance: .
CDR3aa: CASRLALTDYEQYF
CDR3nt: TGTGCAAGTCGCTTAGCTTTGACAGACTACGAGCAGTACTTC

d_gene: .
j_gene: TRBJ1-3
v_gene: TRBV10-2
abundance: .
CDR3aa: CASRLDTDSGNTIYF
CDR3nt: TGCGCCAGCAGACTGGACACTGACTCTGGAAACACCATATATTTT

d_gene: TRBD2
j_gene: TRBJ2-1
v_gene: TRBV7-3
abundance: .
CDR3aa: CASSMGLAGYNEQFF
CDR3nt: TGTGCCAGCAGCATGGGACTAGCGGGCTACAATGAGCAGTTCTTC

d_gene: TRBD2
j_gene: TRBJ2-3
v_gene: TRBV9
abundance: .
CDR3aa: CASSAPLGSGRSTDTQYF
CDR3nt: TGTGCCAGCAGCGCCCCCCTGGGCAGCGGGAGGAGTACAGATACGCAGTATTTT

d_gene: .
j_gene: TRBJ2-1
v_gene: TRBV7-9
abundance: few
CDR3aa: CASSSRTSYNEQFF
CDR3nt: TGTGCCAGCAGCTCCAGGACTTCGTACAATGAGCAGTTCTTC

d_gene: .
j_gene: TRBJ1-2
v_gene: TRBV21-1
abundance: few
CDR3aa: CASSNPPSRGAGGYTF
CDR3nt: TGTGCCAGCAGCAACCCTCCTTCTCGGGGGGCGGGCGGCTACACCTTC

d_gene: TRBD2
j_gene: TRBJ2-7
v_gene: TRBV7-8
abundance: .
CDR3aa: CASSPMTSGSTYEQYF
CDR3nt: TGTGCCAGCAGCCCCATGACTAGCGGGAGTACCTACGAGCAGTACTTC

d_gene: TRBD1
j_gene: TRBJ1-4
v_gene: TRBV2
abundance: once
CDR3aa: CASSESTWTGTEKLFF
CDR3nt: TGTGCCAGCAGTGAATCTACGTGGACAGGAACTGAAAAACTGTTTTTT

d_gene: .
j_gene: TRBJ2-5
v_gene: TRBV30
abundance: few
CDR3aa: CAWSEGRGETQYF
CDR3nt: TGTGCCTGGAGTGAGGGCAGGGGAGAGACCCAGTACTTC

d_gene: TRBD2
j_gene: TRBJ2-3
v_gene: TRBV5-1
abundance: .
CDR3aa: CASGELAVPADTQYF
CDR3nt: TGCGCCAGCGGGGAACTAGCGGTTCCGGCAGATACGCAGTATTTT

d_gene: .
j_gene: TRBJ2-7
v_gene: TRBV15
abundance: .
CDR3aa: CATSRGDYEQYF
CDR3nt: TGTGCCACCAGCAGAGGAGACTACGAGCAGTACTTC

d_gene: TRBD1
j_gene: TRBJ2-7
v_gene: TRBV30
abundance: .
CDR3aa: CAWSVGTGVYYEQYF
CDR3nt: TGTGCCTGGAGTGTGGGGACAGGGGTTTACTACGAGCAGTACTTC